Many counts were recorded for the clone carrying this T cell receptor beta chain. The data belong to a study of T cells in Graves' hyperthyroidism and ophthalmopathy. Study background: Initial diagnosis, before any treatment, was when peripheral blood was collected.

TCR beta CDR3 regions were amplified from RNA. When the TCR CDR3 underwent first-round RT-PCR, the HTBI primer set was used. MiXCR, run by TCRdb on the multiplex PCR reads, gives a single entry per CDR3 protein. The data contain over 500,000 distinct CDR3 sequences, 14% of them singletons. An absence of ophthalmopathy progression within 18 months meant stable Graves' hyperthyroidism. For the diagnoses, clinical symptoms, serum thyroxine and TRAb, thyroid ultrasound and orbital computed tomography were used. From germline, CDR1 is SGHRS and CDR2 YFSETQ. Trimming cost V 5 bases and J 8 bases, with 28 bases left between them. The CDR3 contains 17 residues.

The sequence was collected from a middle-aged woman with Graves' hyperthyroidism. The V call is TRBV5-1, the J call TRBJ1-1; D perhaps matches TRBD1 (6 bases). Sequenced material: blood. DNA for the CDR3: TGCGCCAGCAGAGGAATCGTGGTAGCGGGGGCCGGTGAGGAAGCTTTCTTT. Its protein product is CASRGIVVAGAGEEAFF.